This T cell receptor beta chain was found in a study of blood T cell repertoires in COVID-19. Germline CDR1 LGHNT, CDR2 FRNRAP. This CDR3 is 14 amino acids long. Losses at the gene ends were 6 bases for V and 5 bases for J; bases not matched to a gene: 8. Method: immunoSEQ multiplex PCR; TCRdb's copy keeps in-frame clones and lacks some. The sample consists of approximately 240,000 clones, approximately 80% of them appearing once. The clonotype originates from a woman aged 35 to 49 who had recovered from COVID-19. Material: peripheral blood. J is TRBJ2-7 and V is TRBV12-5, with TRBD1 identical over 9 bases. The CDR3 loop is CASGSGTGSHEQYF. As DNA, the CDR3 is TGTGCTAGTGGGTCCGGGACAGGGAGCCACGAGCAGTACTTC. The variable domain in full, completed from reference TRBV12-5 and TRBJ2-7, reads DARVTQTPRHKVTEMGQEVTMRCQPILGHNTVFWYRQTMMQGLELLAYFRNRAPLDDSGMPKDRFSAEMPDATLATLKIQPSEPRDSAVYFCASGSGTGSHEQYFGPGTRLTVT.